This TCR beta chain was captured by sequencing in a study of blood T cell repertoires in COVID-19. Assay used: immunoSEQ multiplex PCR; TCRdb lists only in-frame clones, some missing. The data hold roughly 280,000 clones, with roughly nine tenths observed a single time. In its sample, this clone was seen once. The V segment lost 5 bases and the J segment 4 bases; nucleotides outside the gene matches: 7. The length of the CDR3 is 15 residues. Sample: peripheral blood. The chain couples TRBV5-3 to TRBJ2-2; 8 bases match TRBD1. TRBV5-3 is an ORF, and what it does is uncertain. The origin of this receptor is a man aged 18 to 29 with active or convalescent COVID-19. CDR3 nucleotides: TGTGCCAGAAGTTCGGACAGGGCGGGCACCGGGGAGCTGTTTTTT. This codes for CARSSDRAGTGELFF.